The clone carrying this TCR beta chain was found a few times. What it recognizes is unknown. A single record per CDR3 protein comes from TCRdb applying MiXCR to the RT-PCR reads. The table records hundreds of thousands of distinct CDR3 sequences, around a sixth of them present only once. The CDR3 length is 17 residues. Trimming at V came to 5 bases and at J to 4 bases, leaving 16 bases not matched to a gene. This sample was taken from a study of response to subunit inactivated influenza vaccine. Points from the study as a whole: Authors suggested each seasonal influenza vaccination recruits few new T cells.

This sequence was found in a man aged 45-60 years who received an inactivated influenza vaccine. The sequenced sample was PBMCs from blood, obtained 11 to 12 days after vaccination. V usage is TRBV12-3 or TRBV12-4 and J usage is TRBJ2-7; TRBD2 agrees at 8 bases. Written as DNA, the CDR3 is TGTGCCAGCAGTCTAACCCCCCTGAGTGGCGGGGGGTACGAGCAGTACTTC. Its protein product is CASSLTPLSGGGYEQYF.